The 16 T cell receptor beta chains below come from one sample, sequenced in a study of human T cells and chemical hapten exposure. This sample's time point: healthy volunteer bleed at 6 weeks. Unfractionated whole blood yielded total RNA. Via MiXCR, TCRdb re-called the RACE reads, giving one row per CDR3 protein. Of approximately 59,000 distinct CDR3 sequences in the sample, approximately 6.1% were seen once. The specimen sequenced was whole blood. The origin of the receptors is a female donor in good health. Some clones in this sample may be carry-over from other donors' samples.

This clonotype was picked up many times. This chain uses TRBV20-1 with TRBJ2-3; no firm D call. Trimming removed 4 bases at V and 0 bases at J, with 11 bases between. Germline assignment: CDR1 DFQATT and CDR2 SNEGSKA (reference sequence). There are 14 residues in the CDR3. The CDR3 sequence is CSATDFLSTDTQYF. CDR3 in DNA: TGCAGTGCTACCGACTTCCTTAGCACAGATACGCAGTATTTT.

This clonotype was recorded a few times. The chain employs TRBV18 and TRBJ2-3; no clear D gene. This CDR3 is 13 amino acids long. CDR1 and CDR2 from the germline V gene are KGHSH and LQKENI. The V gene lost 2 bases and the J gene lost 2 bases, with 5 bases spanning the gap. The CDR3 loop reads CASSPSLTDTQYF. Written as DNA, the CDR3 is TGTGCCAGCTCACCATCCCTCACAGATACGCAGTATTTT.

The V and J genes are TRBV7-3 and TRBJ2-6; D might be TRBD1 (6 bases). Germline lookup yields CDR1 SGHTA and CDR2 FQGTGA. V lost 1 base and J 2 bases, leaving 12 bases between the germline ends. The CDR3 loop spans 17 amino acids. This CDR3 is CASSLNQGKTGANVLTF. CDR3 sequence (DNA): TGTGCCAGCAGCTTAAATCAGGGGAAGACTGGGGCCAACGTCCTGACTTTC.

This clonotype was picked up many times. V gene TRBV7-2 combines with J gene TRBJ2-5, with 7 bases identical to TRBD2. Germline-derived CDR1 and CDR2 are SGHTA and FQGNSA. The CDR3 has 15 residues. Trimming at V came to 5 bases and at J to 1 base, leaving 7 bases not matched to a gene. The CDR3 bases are TGTGCCAGCAGCGAGACTAGCAGACTCCAAGAGACCCAGTACTTC. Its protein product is CASSETSRLQETQYF.

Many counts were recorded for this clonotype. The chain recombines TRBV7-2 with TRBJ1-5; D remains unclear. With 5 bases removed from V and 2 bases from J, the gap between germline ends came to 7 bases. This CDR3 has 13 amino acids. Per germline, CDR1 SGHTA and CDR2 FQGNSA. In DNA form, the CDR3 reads TGTGCCAGCAGCGCTAGAGGCAATCAGCCCCAGCATTTT. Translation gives CASSARGNQPQHF.

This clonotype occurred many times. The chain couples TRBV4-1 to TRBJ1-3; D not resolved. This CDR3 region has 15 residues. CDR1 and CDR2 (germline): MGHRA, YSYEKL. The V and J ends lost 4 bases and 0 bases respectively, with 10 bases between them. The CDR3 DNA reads TGCGCCAGCAGCCCTAGTGGGGACTCTGGAAACACCATATATTTT. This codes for CASSPSGDSGNTIYF.

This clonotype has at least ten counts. CDR3 protein: CSARDKGTPAYEQYF. CDR3 nucleotide sequence: TGCAGTGCTAGAGATAAGGGGACACCAGCCTACGAGCAGTACTTC. The chain links TRBV20-1 to TRBJ2-7; TRBD1 might be the D (6 bases). V lost 0 bases and J 2 bases, leaving 14 bases between the germline ends. From germline, CDR1 is DFQATT and CDR2 SNEGSKA (reference sequence). This CDR3 has 15 amino acids.

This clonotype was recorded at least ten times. The CDR3 DNA reads as TGTGCCAGCAGTTTGCGGGAAGGCACAGATACGCAGTATTTT. Translating it yields CASSLREGTDTQYF. V gene TRBV12-3 or TRBV12-4 combines with J gene TRBJ2-3; TRBD2 might be the D (6 bases). V was trimmed by 3 bases and J by 1 base, leaving 8 bases between them. This CDR3 region has 14 residues.

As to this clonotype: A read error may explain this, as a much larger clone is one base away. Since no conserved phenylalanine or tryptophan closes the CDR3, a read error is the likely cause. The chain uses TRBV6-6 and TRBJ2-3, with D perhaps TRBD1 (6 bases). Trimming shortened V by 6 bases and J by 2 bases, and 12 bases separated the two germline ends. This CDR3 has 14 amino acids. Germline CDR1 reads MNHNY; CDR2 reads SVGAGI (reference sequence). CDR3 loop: CASRATGPTDTQYS. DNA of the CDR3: TGTGCCAGCAGAGCTACAGGGCCCACAGATACGCAGTATTCT.

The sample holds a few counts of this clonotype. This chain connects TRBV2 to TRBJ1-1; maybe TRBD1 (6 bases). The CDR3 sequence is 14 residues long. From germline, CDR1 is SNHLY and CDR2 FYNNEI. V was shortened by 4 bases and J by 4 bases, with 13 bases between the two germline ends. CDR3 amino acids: CASSVRQGITEAFF. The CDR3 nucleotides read TGTGCCAGCAGTGTGCGGCAGGGGATCACTGAAGCTTTCTTT.

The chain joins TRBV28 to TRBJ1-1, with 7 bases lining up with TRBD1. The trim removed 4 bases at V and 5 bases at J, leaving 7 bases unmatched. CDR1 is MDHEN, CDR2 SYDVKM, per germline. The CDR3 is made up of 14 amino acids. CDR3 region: CASSSTGARTEAFF. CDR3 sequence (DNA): TGTGCCAGCAGTTCAACAGGGGCACGGACTGAAGCTTTCTTT.

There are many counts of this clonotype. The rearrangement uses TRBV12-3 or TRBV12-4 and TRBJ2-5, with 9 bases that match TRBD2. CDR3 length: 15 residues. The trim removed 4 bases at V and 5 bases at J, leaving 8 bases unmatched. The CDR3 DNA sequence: TGTGCCAGCAGTTCGTTAGCGGGAGTAGAGGAGACCCAGTACTTC. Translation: CASSSLAGVEETQYF.

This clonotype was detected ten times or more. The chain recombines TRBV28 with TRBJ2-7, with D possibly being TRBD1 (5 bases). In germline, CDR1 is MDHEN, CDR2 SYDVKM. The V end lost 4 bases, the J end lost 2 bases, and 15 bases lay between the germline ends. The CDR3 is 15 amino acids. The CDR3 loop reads CASSSTGVSPYEQYF. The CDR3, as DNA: TGTGCCAGCAGTTCAACAGGAGTTTCGCCCTACGAGCAGTACTTC.

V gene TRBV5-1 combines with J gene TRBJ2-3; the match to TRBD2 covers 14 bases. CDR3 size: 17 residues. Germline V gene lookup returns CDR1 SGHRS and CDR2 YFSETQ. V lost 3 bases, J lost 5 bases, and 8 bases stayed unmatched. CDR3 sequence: CASSSGTSGSGEDTQYF. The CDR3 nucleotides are TGCGCCAGCAGCTCCGGGACTAGCGGGAGTGGTGAAGATACGCAGTATTTT.

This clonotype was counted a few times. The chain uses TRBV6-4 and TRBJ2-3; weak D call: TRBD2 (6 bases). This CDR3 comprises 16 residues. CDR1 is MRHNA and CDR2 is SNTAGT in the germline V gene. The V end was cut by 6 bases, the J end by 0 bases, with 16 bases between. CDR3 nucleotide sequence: TGTGCCAGCAGCGAGTCGGCCGGGACTAGCACAGATACGCAGTATTTT. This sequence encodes CASSESAGTSTDTQYF.

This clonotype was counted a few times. CDR3 in amino acids: CASIRPGQGSYEQYF. The CDR3 DNA reads as TGTGCCAGCATAAGACCGGGACAGGGTTCCTACGAGCAGTACTTC. The V call is TRBV28, the J call TRBJ2-7, with 9 positions matching TRBD1. Per germline, CDR1 MDHEN and CDR2 SYDVKM. The length of the CDR3 is 15 residues. The trim removed 7 bases at V and 1 base at J, leaving 8 bases unmatched. The complete variable domain, with remaining parts taken from reference TRBV28 and TRBJ2-7, reads DVKVTQSSRYLVKRTGEKVFLECVQDMDHENMFWYRQDPGLGLRLIYFSYDVKMKEKGDIPEGYSVSREKKERFSLILESASTNQTSMYLCASIRPGQGSYEQYFGPGTRLTVT.